A selection of T cell receptor beta chains follows, all from one sample in a study of PD-L1 blockade in urothelial cancer. Assay used: immunoSEQ multiplex PCR; TCRdb lists only in-frame clones, some missing. The data hold about 37,000 clones, with over 75% observed a single time. This specimen consisted of PBMCs, obtained around atezolizumab (anti-PD-L1) treatment. The origin of the receptors is a man in his sixties with urothelial cancer. CDR3s leave out the opening cysteine and the closing phenylalanine or tryptophan. The D gene is left open where the match is weak.

j_call d_call v_call cdr3_aa
TRBJ2-3 . TRBV4-2 ASSQDGWGGDTQY
TRBJ1-2 . TRBV2 ASSEAAYRDYGYT
TRBJ2-7 . TRBV27 ASSPDRDNYEQY
TRBJ1-6 . TRBV27 ASSLFRNSPLH
TRBJ2-1 TRBD1 TRBV6-5 ASSLGQVRYNEQF
TRBJ1-5 TRBD1 TRBV2 ASSLDRGYQPQH
TRBJ2-7 . TRBV29-1 SVSQESYEQY
TRBJ2-3 . TRBV6-1 ASGRDTNTDTQY
TRBJ1-2 TRBD1 TRBV28 ASSSPGQGAESYT
TRBJ2-7 TRBD2 TRBV5-1 ASSLAGGSRAYEQY
TRBJ2-1 TRBD2 TRBV9 ASSVAVLAGGQGNEQF
TRBJ2-5 . TRBV7-7 ASSLRGSETQY